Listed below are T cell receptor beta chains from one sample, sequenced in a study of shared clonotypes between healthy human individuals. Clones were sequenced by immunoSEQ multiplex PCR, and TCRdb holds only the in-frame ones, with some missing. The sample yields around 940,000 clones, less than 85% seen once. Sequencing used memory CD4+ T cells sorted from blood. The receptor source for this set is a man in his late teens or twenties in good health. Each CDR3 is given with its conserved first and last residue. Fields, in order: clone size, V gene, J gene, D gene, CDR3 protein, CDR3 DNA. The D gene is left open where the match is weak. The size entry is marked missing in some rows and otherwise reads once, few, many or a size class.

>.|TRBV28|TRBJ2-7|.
CASSLSTTLYEQYF
TGTGCCAGCAGTTTAAGTACTACCCTTTACGAGCAGTACTTC
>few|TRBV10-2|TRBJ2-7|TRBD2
CASSGVASGDYYEQYF
TGCGCCAGCAGTGGGGTAGCTAGCGGTGATTACTACGAGCAGTACTTC
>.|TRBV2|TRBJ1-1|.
CASSEREDTEAFF
TGTGCCAGCAGTGAGAGGGAGGACACTGAAGCTTTCTTT
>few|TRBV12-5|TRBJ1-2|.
CAKGAYNGYTF
TGTGCTAAAGGGGCGTACAATGGCTACACCTTC
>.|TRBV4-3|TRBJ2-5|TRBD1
CASSQERTGVFETQYF
TGCGCCAGCAGCCAAGAAAGGACAGGGGTTTTCGAGACCCAGTACTTC
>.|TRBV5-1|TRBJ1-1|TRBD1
CASSPYSGTGGGFNTEAFF
TGCGCCAGCAGCCCCTATTCCGGGACAGGGGGCGGTTTCAACACTGAAGCTTTCTTT
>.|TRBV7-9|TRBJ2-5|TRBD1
CASSSAGTAKETQYF
TGTGCCAGCAGCTCGGCCGGGACAGCAAAAGAGACCCAGTACTTC
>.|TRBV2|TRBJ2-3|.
CASREQAPTDTQYF
TGTGCCAGCAGAGAACAGGCTCCCACAGATACGCAGTATTTT
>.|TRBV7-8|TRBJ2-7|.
CASSSGSGPQYF
TGTGCCAGCAGCTCAGGAAGCGGACCGCAGTACTTC
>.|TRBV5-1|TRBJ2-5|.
CASSLGGVTGLETQYF
TGCGCCAGCAGCTTGGGAGGGGTGACCGGTCTGGAGACCCAGTACTTC
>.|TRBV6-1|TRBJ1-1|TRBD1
CASSEQGGRNTEAFF
TGTGCCAGCAGTGAACAGGGGGGGAGGAACACTGAAGCTTTCTTT
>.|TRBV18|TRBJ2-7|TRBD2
CASSGTNYEQYF
TGTGCCAGCTCGGGGACTAACTACGAGCAGTACTTC
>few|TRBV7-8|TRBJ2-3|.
CASSIREISTDTQYF
TGTGCCAGCAGTATTAGAGAAATTAGCACAGATACGCAGTATTTT